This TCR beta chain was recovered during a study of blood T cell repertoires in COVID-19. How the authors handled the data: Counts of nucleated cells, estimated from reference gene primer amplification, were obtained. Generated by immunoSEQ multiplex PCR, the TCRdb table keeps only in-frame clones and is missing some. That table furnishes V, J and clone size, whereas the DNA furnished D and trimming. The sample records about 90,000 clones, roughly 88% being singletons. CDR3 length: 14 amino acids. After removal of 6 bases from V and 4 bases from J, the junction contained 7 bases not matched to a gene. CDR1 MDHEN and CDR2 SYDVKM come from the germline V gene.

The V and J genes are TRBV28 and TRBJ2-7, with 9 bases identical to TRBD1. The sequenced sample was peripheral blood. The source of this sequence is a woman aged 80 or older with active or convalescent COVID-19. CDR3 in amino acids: CASRGTGKGYEQYF. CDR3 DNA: TGTGCCAGCAGAGGGACAGGGAAAGGGTACGAGCAGTACTTC.